This T cell receptor beta chain is drawn from a study of blood T cell repertoires in COVID-19. Trimming cost V 2 bases and J 3 bases, with 10 bases left between them. CDR3 length: 14 amino acids. Germline loops: CDR1 LGHDT, CDR2 YNNKEL (reference sequence). The assay was immunoSEQ multiplex PCR, and TCRdb's table has in-frame clones only and misses some. The sample lists about 110,000 clones, 75% to 90% occurring once. The chain uses TRBV3-1 (or the pseudogene TRBV3-2) and TRBJ1-1; D is possibly TRBD1 (5 bases). This receptor was obtained from a man between 65 and 85 years old with acute or convalescent COVID-19. What was sequenced was peripheral blood. In nucleotides, the CDR3 is TGTGCCAGCAGCCAAAGGACCAGGGACACTGAAGCTTTCTTT. This codes for CASSQRTRDTEAFF.